The 30 T cell receptor beta chains reported below all come from one sample, sequenced in a study of CD8 T cells in ankylosing spondylitis. Each CDR3 protein is one row after TCRdb ran MiXCR on the 5' RACE reads. Among about 240,000 distinct CDR3 sequences, 8% to 11% were seen once, and the ten largest hold about 2.8%. The sequencing sample was made of blood, either unsorted or a sorted T cell fraction (not recorded which). Receptors originate from a male donor with ankylosing spondylitis or in good health (not recorded which).

This clonotype was seen many times. The chain recombines TRBV7-2 with TRBJ2-5; no firm D call. The germline V gene encodes CDR1 SGHTA and CDR2 FQGNSA. V lost 4 bases and J lost 6, with 15 bases in between. The CDR3 extends over 14 amino acids. CDR3 sequence reads: CASSYPIRTKTQYF. CDR3 in DNA: TGTGCCAGCAGCTATCCTATTAGGACGAAGACCCAGTACTTC.

This clonotype was detected many times. This rearrangement joins TRBV20-1 to TRBJ1-1, with D possibly TRBD1 on 6 matching bases. From germline, CDR1 is DFQATT and CDR2 SNEGSKA (reference sequence). This CDR3 is built from 14 residues. The germline V and J ends were trimmed by 0 bases and 8 bases, with 16 bases remaining between them. The CDR3 DNA reads as TGCAGTGCTAGAGATGGTGGCAGGAGGGGGGAAGCTTTCTTT. Protein sequence: CSARDGGRRGEAFF.

This clonotype was recorded many times. The rearrangement links TRBV5-1 to TRBJ2-1; 15 nucleotides match TRBD2. The CDR3 is 16 residues long. Trimming removed 4 bases from V and 8 bases from J; junction bases left unmatched: 7. Germline assignment: CDR1 SGHRS and CDR2 YFSETQ. Here the CDR3 reads CASSPGLAGGRDEQFF. The CDR3 nucleotides are TGCGCCAGCAGCCCGGGACTAGCGGGAGGAAGAGATGAGCAGTTCTTC.

This clonotype has at least ten counts. This chain uses TRBV7-9 with TRBJ2-1; 8 positions agree with TRBD2. CDR1 and CDR2 from the germline V gene are SEHNR and FQNEAQ (reference sequence). V shed 1 base, J shed 6 bases, and the junction held 5 bases outside the gene matches. The CDR3 is made up of 15 amino acids. The CDR3 loop is CASSLEAGVLNEQFF. The CDR3 DNA sequence: TGTGCCAGCAGCTTAGAAGCGGGAGTACTCAATGAGCAGTTCTTC.

This clonotype occurred a few times. The chain couples TRBV20-1 to TRBJ2-7, with TRBD1 identical over 11 bases. The V gene's germline CDR1 is DFQATT and CDR2 SNEGSKA (reference sequence). V gave up 6 bases and J gave up 6 bases; unmatched junction bases: 10. There are 14 residues in the CDR3. In nucleotides, the CDR3 is TGCAGTGCCGACGGACAGGGGGCCGACATCGAGCAGTACTTC. Its protein is CSADGQGADIEQYF.

This clonotype was recorded at least ten times. The J gene is TRBJ1-1, the V gene TRBV3-1; TRBD1 might be the D (5 bases). The CDR3 is made up of 16 amino acids. The germline V gene has CDR1 LGHDT and CDR2 YNNKEL (reference sequence). V was pared by 0 bases and J by 3 bases, with 14 bases between. For the CDR3, the DNA is TGTGCCAGCAGCCAAGATCTAAGGGGCGCAGACACTGAAGCTTTCTTT. Amino acids: CASSQDLRGADTEAFF.

The gene calls are TRBV7-2 and TRBJ2-1; D possibly corresponds to TRBD2 (5 bases). Between the trimmed V and J ends, which lost 0 bases and 7 bases, there was a span of 10 bases. The CDR3 spans 14 residues. Germline loops: CDR1 SGHTA, CDR2 FQGNSA. CDR3 amino acids: CASSLAIRGNEQFF. CDR3 sequence (DNA): TGTGCCAGCAGCTTAGCGATCCGGGGAAATGAGCAGTTCTTC.

This chain joins TRBV29-1 and TRBJ1-1; D might be TRBD1 (6 bases). This CDR3 is 14 amino acids long. Trimming left V 6 bases short and J 5 bases short, with 19 bases between. Germline CDR1 is SQVTM and CDR2 is ANQGSEA. The CDR3 reads CSVVSSGVATEAFF. In DNA form, the CDR3 reads TGCAGCGTGGTTAGCTCAGGGGTTGCGACTGAAGCTTTCTTT.

This clonotype occurred many times. The chain uses TRBV5-1 and TRBJ2-3; D possibly corresponds to TRBD1 (6 bases). CDR3 length: 14 residues. Per the germline V gene, CDR1 is SGHRS and CDR2 is YFSETQ. V was clipped by 1 base and J by 2 bases, with 8 bases between them. The CDR3 region is CASSLTGYTDTQYF. CDR3 in DNA: TGCGCCAGCAGCTTGACAGGGTACACAGATACGCAGTATTTT.

The chain uses TRBV7-2 and TRBJ1-1, with D maybe TRBD1 (6 bases). CDR1 is SGHTA and CDR2 is FQGNSA in the germline V gene. The CDR3 length is 15 residues. V lost 0 bases and J lost 4, with 12 bases in between. The CDR3 protein is CASSLATGRGTEAFF. The CDR3 nucleotides are TGTGCCAGCAGCTTAGCTACAGGGAGGGGCACTGAAGCTTTCTTT. The whole variable domain, remainder taken from reference TRBV7-2 and TRBJ1-1, is GAGVSQSPSNKVTEKGKDVELRCDPISGHTALYWYRQSLGQGLEFLIYFQGNSAPDKSGLPSDRFSAERTGGSVSTLTIQRTQQEDSAVYLCASSLATGRGTEAFFGQGTRLTVV.

There are many counts of this clonotype. CDR3 sequence reads: CASSQEAGAPDTQYF. CDR3 DNA: TGTGCCAGCAGCCAAGAAGCGGGAGCCCCAGATACGCAGTATTTT. The rearrangement uses TRBV4-2 and TRBJ2-3; TRBD2 aligns across 8 bases. The CDR3 extends over 15 amino acids. Losses at the gene ends were 0 bases for V and 4 bases for J; bases not matched to a gene: 3. Germline CDR1 reads LGHNA; CDR2 reads YNFKEQ.

The genes are TRBV20-1 and TRBJ2-7, with TRBD2 identical over 9 bases. Germline-derived CDR1 and CDR2 are DFQATT and SNEGSKA (reference sequence). The CDR3 loop spans 15 amino acids. After removal of 3 bases from V and 5 bases from J, the junction contained 11 bases not matched to a gene. CDR3 DNA sequence: TGCAGTGCTAGGGGTCGGCGTAGCGGGGGTCACGAGCAGTACTTC. Its translation: CSARGRRSGGHEQYF.

The chain recombines TRBV3-1 with TRBJ1-1; tentative D call: TRBD1 (6 bases). CDR3 length: 17 amino acids. Germline CDR1 is LGHDT and CDR2 is YNNKEL (reference sequence). Trimming took off 4 bases at V and 0 bases at J, with 18 bases between the two ends. CDR3 sequence reads: CASSPVSGAPLNTEAFF. The CDR3 DNA reads as TGTGCCAGCAGCCCTGTATCAGGGGCCCCGTTGAACACTGAAGCTTTCTTT.

This chain uses TRBV6-5 with TRBJ2-7; TRBD1 matches at 12 bases. Germline CDR1 MNHEY, CDR2 SVGAGI. This CDR3 region has 17 residues. V gave up 2 bases and J gave up 0 bases; unmatched junction bases: 5. This chain's CDR3 is CASSYGTGGLSSYEQYF. CDR3 nucleotides: TGTGCCAGCAGTTACGGGACAGGGGGCTTAAGCTCCTACGAGCAGTACTTC.

This clonotype has at least ten counts. The chain uses TRBV4-2 and TRBJ2-7; D ambiguous. CDR3 length equals 13 residues. V was cut by 5 bases and J by 6 bases, with 14 bases left in between. From germline, CDR1 is LGHNA and CDR2 YNFKEQ. DNA of the CDR3: TGTGCCAGCAGCTTATTACCGGGCCCCGAGCAGTACTTC. Translated: CASSLLPGPEQYF.

This clonotype was seen more than once but under ten times. The chain's CDR3 is CASSLVRRSTDTQYF. CDR3 coding DNA: TGTGCCAGCAGCTTAGTGCGGAGAAGCACAGATACGCAGTATTTT. V and J are TRBV11-2 and TRBJ2-3, with unresolved D. This CDR3 has 15 amino acids. The ends were cut back, 1 base at V and 0 bases at J, with 8 bases in the middle. CDR1 and CDR2 (germline): SGHAT, FQNNGV.

The table lists this clonotype with a few counts. The CDR3 nucleotides are TGTGCCAGCAGTTTAAGGTGGGAGGGCCGGAGTGAGAAGACCCAGTACTTC. Amino acids: CASSLRWEGRSEKTQYF. This chain links TRBV12-3 or TRBV12-4 with TRBJ2-5; 7 positions match TRBD2. This CDR3 region has 17 residues. V was clipped by 2 bases and J by 6 bases; unmatched bases: 15.

This clonotype was seen only a few times. The chain recombines TRBV6-1 with TRBJ2-1; tentatively, D is TRBD2 (7 bases). Germline V gene lookup returns CDR1 MNHNS and CDR2 SASEGT. The V gene lost 6 bases and the J gene lost 2 bases, with 17 bases spanning the gap. CDR3 length: 16 residues. The CDR3 DNA reads as TGTGCCAGCAGCCCATCTAGGGGGGGGGCCTACAATGAGCAGTTCTTC. As protein: CASSPSRGGAYNEQFF.

This clonotype was counted many times. The gene calls are TRBV12-3 or TRBV12-4 and TRBJ1-2; D call uncertain. The length of the CDR3 is 13 residues. Trimming pared 6 bases from V and 3 bases from J, leaving 11 bases between. This CDR3 is CASSQRGDYGYTF. The CDR3 DNA follows: TGTGCCAGCAGCCAGCGGGGAGACTATGGCTACACCTTC.

This clonotype was detected ten times or more. V and J are TRBV5-1 and TRBJ2-3; a possible D gene is TRBD2 (5 bases). Trimming shortened V by 7 bases and J by 2 bases, and 14 bases separated the two germline ends. The CDR3 contains 14 residues. Per the germline V gene, CDR1 is SGHRS and CDR2 is YFSETQ. This CDR3 is CASGLAQNTDTQYF. Written as DNA, the CDR3 is TGCGCCAGCGGGCTAGCTCAAAACACAGATACGCAGTATTTT.

This clonotype was counted many times. The V and J genes are TRBV12-3 or TRBV12-4 and TRBJ2-1; 8 bases match TRBD1. The CDR3 covers 20 residues. Trimming cost V 5 bases and J 0 bases; bases outside gene matches: 18. CDR3 bases: TGTGCCAGCAGTAAGGGACAGGTTCAGAGCTTCTTTAGCTCCTACAATGAGCAGTTCTTC. This codes for CASSKGQVQSFFSSYNEQFF.

This clonotype was seen many times. This chain joins TRBV16 and TRBJ1-3; unclear D gene. There are 13 residues in the CDR3. Trimming removed 2 bases from V and 2 bases from J, with 4 bases in between. Germline V gene lookup returns CDR1 KGHSY and CDR2 FQNENV. CDR3 in amino acids: CASSQLTGNTIYF. The CDR3 DNA reads as TGTGCCAGCAGCCAACTCACTGGAAACACCATATATTTT.

Details on this clonotype: This could be a read error, since a much larger clone is one nucleotide away. V is TRBV29-1 and J is TRBJ2-1, with D maybe TRBD2 (5 bases). This CDR3 comprises 15 residues. CDR1 and CDR2 (germline): SQVTM, ANQGSEA. The CDR3 DNA is TGCAGCGTTGTCGGGCGGGTTAACTCCTACACTGAGCAGTTCTTC. Amino acid sequence: CSVVGRVNSYTEQFF.

The rearrangement uses TRBV3-1 and TRBJ2-2; D gene uncertain. CDR1 is LGHDT and CDR2 is YNNKEL in the germline V gene (reference sequence). The CDR3 loop spans 15 amino acids. With 4 bases removed from V and 4 bases from J, the gap between germline ends came to 13 bases. CDR3 coding DNA: TGTGCCAGCAGCCGAGGTCTGCTTGCCACCGGGGAGCTGTTTTTT. This encodes CASSRGLLATGELFF.

In this sample, this clonotype turned up many times. This chain joins TRBV9 and TRBJ2-1, with 7 bases matching TRBD2. This CDR3 has 16 residues. V shed 0 bases, J shed 3 bases, and the junction held 6 bases outside the gene matches. The germline V gene encodes CDR1 SGDLS and CDR2 YYNGEE. The CDR3 sequence: CASSVGVASGYNEQFF. The CDR3 coding sequence is TGTGCCAGCAGCGTAGGGGTGGCTAGCGGCTACAATGAGCAGTTCTTC.

Comment on this clonotype: A read error may explain this, as a much larger clone is one base away. The chain uses TRBV12-3 or TRBV12-4 and TRBJ1-2, with D maybe TRBD1 (6 bases). This CDR3 comprises 13 residues. Trimming stripped 6 bases from V and 4 bases from J, with 12 bases between. Here the CDR3 DNA reads TGTGCCAGCAGACCGTCAGGGGTCTATGGCTACACCTTC. Its translation: CASRPSGVYGYTF.

This clonotype showed up many times. The V gene is TRBV20-1, the J gene TRBJ2-7; 13 bases map to TRBD2. The trim removed 6 bases at V and 2 bases at J, leaving 4 bases unmatched. The CDR3 contains 14 residues. Germline CDR1 DFQATT, CDR2 SNEGSKA (reference sequence). CDR3 in DNA: TGCAGTGCGGCCGGGACTAGCGGGGCCTACGAGCAGTACTTC. Protein: CSAAGTSGAYEQYF.

This clonotype was detected ten times or more. The V and J genes are TRBV20-1 and TRBJ1-2; 9 bases agree with TRBD1. The CDR3 runs 13 residues. V trimming: 4 bases; J trimming: 8 bases; junction bases outside the gene matches: 8. Germline CDR1 is DFQATT and CDR2 is SNEGSKA (reference sequence). CDR3: CSATTGGYGGYTF. The CDR3, as DNA: TGCAGTGCTACCACAGGGGGCTATGGGGGCTACACCTTC.

This clonotype was recorded at least ten times. This rearrangement joins TRBV4-1 to TRBJ2-7; 7 bases map to TRBD1. After removal of 0 bases from V and 3 bases from J, the junction contained 8 bases not matched to a gene. The CDR3 is made up of 16 amino acids. Germline lookup yields CDR1 MGHRA and CDR2 YSYEKL. The CDR3 sequence is CASSQETTGLNYEQYF. CDR3 bases: TGCGCCAGCAGCCAAGAGACGACAGGGTTAAACTACGAGCAGTACTTC.

This clonotype was picked up many times. The rearrangement uses TRBV5-1 and TRBJ2-1, with 13 bases that match TRBD2. The CDR3 is 17 amino acids. V dropped 1 base and J dropped 4; count of bases not matched to a gene: 5. The V gene's germline CDR1 is SGHRS and CDR2 YFSETQ. DNA of the CDR3: TGCGCCAGCAGCTTGACCGGGACTAGCGGGACTTACAATGAGCAGTTCTTC. This translates into CASSLTGTSGTYNEQFF.